The clone carrying this TCR beta chain occurred many times. No antigen is known for it. The sample originates from a study of early T cells in non-severe SARS-CoV-2 infection. Study outcomes and limitations: Database matching using VDJdb favored anti-spike CD8 responses, with private and CD4 specificities left missing.

CDR1 is MDHEN and CDR2 is SYDVKM in the germline V gene. The CDR3 has 18 residues. V was trimmed by 2 bases and J by 5 bases, leaving 24 bases between them. Each CDR3 protein gets one entry after TCRdb re-called the 5' RACE reads with MiXCR. The sample yields tens of thousands of distinct CDR3 sequences, 7% to 8% seen once. Material: whole blood. The origin of this receptor is an adult who was a healthcare worker with PCR-confirmed SARS-CoV-2 infection or an uninfected control (not recorded which). This chain joins TRBV28 and TRBJ2-5; possible D gene TRBD2, 7 bases. Here the CDR3 DNA reads TGTGCCAGCAGTTTAACGAAAGGGAGGGGGGACTTTGAGGAGACCCAGTACTTC. This gives the protein CASSLTKGRGDFEETQYF.